These 19 T cell receptor beta chains share one sample of origin, sequenced in a study of cytomegalovirus exposure and HLA in healthy donors. PCR was performed using 60 Vbeta and 13 Jbeta primers. Data came from immunoSEQ multiplex PCR; TCRdb stores just in-frame clones and leaves some out. The table has 85,000 to 130,000 clones, more than 65% seen once. Sequenced sample: PBMCs. These receptors all stem from a woman aged 50 to 60 in good health and CMV-seropositive.

Only one count was recorded for this clone. The gene calls are TRBV10-3 and TRBJ2-7; 10 nucleotides align to TRBD2. With V trimmed by 6 bases and J by 5 bases, 7 bases remained unmatched. This CDR3 spans 14 amino acids. Germline CDR1 reads ENHRY; CDR2 reads SYGVKD. The CDR3 spells CAIRGAGGVHEQYF. The CDR3 bases are TGTGCCATCAGGGGAGCGGGAGGGGTCCACGAGCAGTACTTC.

This clone was counted a few times. The chain couples TRBV4-2 to TRBJ1-1; D is uncertain. Trimming cost V 3 bases and J 11 bases, with 16 bases left between them. The CDR3 totals 13 residues. Germline V gene lookup returns CDR1 LGHNA and CDR2 YNFKEQ. As DNA, the CDR3 is TGTGCCAGCAGCCAGGGAGTGCACGAGGCGGCTTTCTTT. Translated: CASSQGVHEAAFF.

The gene calls are TRBV30 and TRBJ2-4; D is uncertain. Germline V gene sequence: CDR1 GTSNPN, CDR2 SVGIG (reference sequence). The CDR3 contains 12 residues. Between the trimmed V and J ends, which lost 4 bases and 9 bases, there was a span of 13 bases. CDR3 sequence (DNA): TGTGCCTGGAAAGAGAGTACGCGCATTCAGTACTTC. Its translation is CAWKESTRIQYF.

The chain carries TRBV30 and TRBJ1-5; 7 nucleotides align to TRBD1. The V gene's germline CDR1 is GTSNPN and CDR2 SVGIG (reference sequence). The CDR3 spans 15 residues. With V trimmed by 0 bases and J by 0 bases, 2 bases remained unmatched. This CDR3 is CAWSVQGTSNQPQHF. For the CDR3, the DNA is TGTGCCTGGAGTGTACAGGGGACTAGCAATCAGCCCCAGCATTTT.

V and J are TRBV6-5 and TRBJ1-2; TRBD1 is a possible D gene (6 bases). The germline V gene encodes CDR1 MNHEY and CDR2 SVGAGI. Trimming took 9 bases from V and 0 from J, leaving 17 bases between them. The CDR3 sequence is 15 residues long. The chain's CDR3 is CASSLGQRANYGYTF. DNA of the CDR3: TGTGCCAGTTCCCTCGGACAGAGAGCTAACTATGGCTACACCTTC.

This chain joins TRBV6-1 and TRBJ1-4; possible D gene TRBD1, 6 bases. V lost 3 bases to trimming and J lost 3 bases, with 11 bases between them. The CDR3 has 15 amino acids. Germline V gene sequence: CDR1 MNHNS, CDR2 SASEGT. The chain's CDR3 is CASSDYRAANEKLFF. CDR3 in DNA: TGTGCCAGCAGTGATTACAGGGCGGCTAATGAAAAACTGTTTTTT.

The J gene is TRBJ1-5, the V gene TRBV19; 10 bases are shared with TRBD1. With V trimmed by 9 bases and J by 0 bases, 5 bases remained unmatched. The CDR3 runs 15 residues. Per germline, CDR1 LNHDA and CDR2 SQIVND (reference sequence). CDR3 DNA sequence: TGTGCCAGCCGGGACAGGGGCTATAGCAATCAGCCCCAGCATTTT. It encodes CASRDRGYSNQPQHF. The variable domain in full, with the rest retrieved from reference TRBV19 and TRBJ1-5, is DGGITQSPKYLFRKEGQNVTLSCEQNLNHDAMYWYRQDPGQGLRLIYYSQIVNDFQKGDIAEGYSVSREKKESFPLTVTSAQKNPTAFYLCASRDRGYSNQPQHFGDGTRLSIL.

In regard to this clone: Other DNA sequences in this specimen translate into the identical CDR3. The J gene is TRBJ1-5, the V gene TRBV10-3; D may be TRBD1 (6 bases). The CDR3 has 13 amino acids. Germline V gene lookup returns CDR1 ENHRY and CDR2 SYGVKD. The V and J ends lost 8 bases and 6 bases respectively, with 14 bases between them. In DNA, the CDR3 is TGTGCCATCCGACAGGAATGGGGTCAGCCCCAGCATTTT. This encodes CAIRQEWGQPQHF.

The V and J genes are TRBV6-5 and TRBJ1-1; unclear D gene. CDR1 is MNHEY and CDR2 is SVGAGI in the germline V gene. V dropped 7 bases and J dropped 0 bases, with 6 bases sitting between them. CDR3 length: 12 residues. The DNA of the CDR3 is TGTGCCAGCACCGAGTTGAACACTGAAGCTTTCTTT. Its translation: CASTELNTEAFF.

The V call is TRBV27, the J call TRBJ2-3, with TRBD1 identical over 9 bases. Per germline, CDR1 MNHEY and CDR2 SMNVEV (reference sequence). With 3 bases clipped from V and 2 bases from J, the junction kept 3 bases outside the gene matches. The CDR3 runs to 15 residues. The CDR3, as DNA: TGTGCCAGCAGTTTCGGGACAGGGTACACAGATACGCAGTATTTT. Encoded protein: CASSFGTGYTDTQYF.

The chain uses TRBV9 and TRBJ2-7, with 7 bases lining up with TRBD2. V gave up 3 bases and J gave up 5 bases; unmatched junction bases: 5. The length of the CDR3 is 13 residues. The germline gives CDR1 SGDLS, CDR2 YYNGEE. CDR3 DNA: TGTGCCAGCAGCGAACTGGGACTAAACGAGCAGTACTTC. Amino acid sequence: CASSELGLNEQYF.

V is TRBV7-8 and J is TRBJ2-3; no reliable D call. Germline CDR1 SGHVS, CDR2 FQNEAQ. This CDR3 has 13 amino acids. V lost 3 bases and J lost 2, with 6 bases in between. The CDR3 DNA reads as TGTGCCAGCAGCTTGGGCCACACAGATACGCAGTATTTT. It encodes CASSLGHTDTQYF.

The V gene is TRBV5-5, the J gene TRBJ2-7, with 7 positions matching TRBD1. CDR3 length: 13 amino acids. V lost 8 bases and J lost 1; bases outside the gene matches: 6. CDR1 and CDR2 from the germline V gene are SGHKS and YYEKEE (reference sequence). The CDR3 here is CARKGGLSYEQYF. The CDR3 coding sequence is TGTGCCAGAAAAGGGGGCCTTTCCTACGAGCAGTACTTC.

This rearrangement joins TRBV5-1 to TRBJ2-1, with 9 bases matching TRBD2. The CDR3 has 15 residues. CDR1 is SGHRS, CDR2 YFSETQ, per germline. The J segment lost 5 bases and the V segment lost 4 bases, leaving 7 bases of the junction unmatched. In DNA form, the CDR3 reads TGCGCCAGCAGCGGCACTAGCGGGTTCCACAATGAGCAGTTCTTC. This codes for CASSGTSGFHNEQFF. The full variable domain, with the rest looked up from reference TRBV5-1 and TRBJ2-1, is KAGVTQTPRYLIKTRGQQVTLSCSPISGHRSVSWYQQTPGQGLQFLFEYFSETQRNKGNFPGRFSGRQFSNSRSEMNVSTLELGDSALYLCASSGTSGFHNEQFFGPGTRLTVL.

V and J are TRBV11-2 and TRBJ1-5, with D possibly TRBD1 on 6 matching bases. CDR1 SGHAT and CDR2 FQNNGV come from the germline V gene. The CDR3 is made up of 15 amino acids. Trimming took 5 bases from V and 4 from J, leaving 15 bases between them. CDR3 sequence: CASSPLTGLNQPQHF. As DNA, the CDR3 is TGTGCCAGCAGCCCCTTGACAGGTCTAAATCAGCCCCAGCATTTT. Based on the CDR3 plus reference TRBV11-2 and TRBJ1-5, the full variable domain is EAGVAQSPRYKIIEKRQSVAFWCNPISGHATLYWYQQILGQGPKLLIQFQNNGVVDDSQLPKDRFSAERLKGVDSTLKIQPAKLEDSAVYLCASSPLTGLNQPQHFGDGTRLSIL.

V gene TRBV7-9 combines with J gene TRBJ1-1, with a possible D match to TRBD1 (6 bases). V lost 3 bases and J lost 6, with 23 bases in between. The V gene's germline CDR1 is SEHNR and CDR2 FQNEAQ (reference sequence). This CDR3 has 17 residues. This CDR3 reads CASSLTGPLGGPAEAFF. As DNA, the CDR3 is TGTGCCAGCAGCTTGACAGGTCCCCTAGGAGGCCCGGCTGAAGCTTTCTTT.

The genes are TRBV7-3 and TRBJ2-7; TRBD2 matches at 8 bases. This CDR3 comprises 14 residues. Per the germline V gene, CDR1 is SGHTA and CDR2 is FQGTGA. V dropped 5 bases and J dropped 0; count of bases not matched to a gene: 3. The CDR3 DNA reads as TGTGCCAGCAGCCCGGGGGGGAGCTCCTACGAGCAGTACTTC. The encoded protein is CASSPGGSSYEQYF. Full variable domain (remainder filled in from reference TRBV7-3 and TRBJ2-7): GAGVSQTPSNKVTEKGKYVELRCDPISGHTALYWYRQSLGQGPEFLIYFQGTGAADDSGLPNDRFFAVRPEGSVSTLKIQRTERGDSAVYLCASSPGGSSYEQYFGPGTRLTVT.

The chain recombines TRBV12-5 with TRBJ1-2; weak D call: TRBD1 (5 bases). The CDR3 extends over 11 amino acids. Germline V lookup: CDR1 LGHNT, CDR2 FRNRAP. The V end lost 4 bases, the J end lost 13 bases, and 13 bases lay between the germline ends. The CDR3, as DNA: TGTGCTAGTGGTTCGATCAGGGTTGCCACCTTC. Residues: CASGSIRVATF. Complete variable domain (other parts from reference TRBV12-5 and TRBJ1-2): DARVTQTPRHKVTEMGQEVTMRCQPILGHNTVFWYRQTMMQGLELLAYFRNRAPLDDSGMPKDRFSAEMPDATLATLKIQPSEPRDSAVYFCASGSIRVATFGSGTRLTVV.

The rearrangement uses TRBV19 and TRBJ2-1; possibly TRBD1 for D (6 bases). Germline V gene data show CDR1 as LNHDA and CDR2 as SQIVND (reference sequence). CDR3 length equals 12 residues. The V and J ends lost 6 bases and 12 bases respectively, with 15 bases between them. The CDR3: CASSKDSNGQFF. CDR3 in DNA: TGTGCCAGTAGCAAGGACAGTAACGGGCAGTTCTTC.